This T cell receptor beta chain derives from a study of control samples from healthy donors and cancer patients (dated by TCRdb to the early 2020s). Libraries were prepared through the immunoSEQ multiplex PCR assay. TCRdb holds this immuneACCESS table with in-frame rearrangements only. Some clones are missing; in checked studies, unresolved V genes explain under half, and the rest has no known cause. The sample contains roughly 41,000 clones, roughly 94% of them found a single time. More than 20% of the sample is in the top ten clones. A remark on this clone: Its specific antigen is unknown. No base quality information exists; no much larger clone differs at one position.

The sequenced material came from blood. The clonotype was recovered from a man between 60 and 75 years old in good health.

In nucleotides, the sequence is TGTGCCAGCAGTCCTACTCAGGGAGTCGACGAAAAACTGTTTTTT. This encodes CASSPTQGVDEKLFF. This chain joins TRBV25-1 to TRBJ1-4; tentative D gene TRBD1, with 5 bases matching. Between the V and J ends, shortened by 5 bases and 8 bases respectively, the junction contains 18 bases. Inclusive of the bounding cysteine and phenylalanine, the CDR3 is 15 residues long. The sequence is cut down to CDR3 DNA, 45 bases in frame from base 1. The germline V gene specifies MGHDK as CDR1 and SYGVNS as CDR2.